Shown below are 27 T cell receptor beta chains from a single sample sequenced in a study of CD8 T cells in Susac syndrome. RNA in amounts of about 0.5 to 1 ug was reverse transcribed with random hexamers. MiXCR, applied by TCRdb to the immunoSEQ multiplex PCR reads, yields one record per CDR3 protein. This table holds about 120,000 distinct CDR3 sequences, approximately 94% found once. The material sequenced was CD4+ T cells from PBMCs. These receptors were taken from a human donor in good health.

Written as DNA, the CDR3 is TGTGCCAGCAGGGAGGGACAGGCGTCTGAAGCTTTCTTT. Translation: CASREGQASEAFF. The chain combines TRBV28 with TRBJ1-1, with 8 bases lining up with TRBD1. V lost 6 bases to trimming and J lost 6 bases; unmatched junction nucleotides: 6. Germline V CDR1 and CDR2: MDHEN, SYDVKM. CDR3 length equals 13 residues.

V usage is TRBV24-1 and J usage is TRBJ2-7; maybe TRBD2 (6 bases). In germline, CDR1 is KGHDR, CDR2 SFDVKD. Trimming removed 2 bases at V and 0 bases at J, with 13 bases between. There are 16 residues in the CDR3. DNA of the CDR3: TGTGCCACCAGTGATTCGAGCGCGGGGTCCTCCTACGAGCAGTACTTC. It encodes CATSDSSAGSSYEQYF.

This clonotype has just one count. The gene calls are TRBV5-1 and TRBJ2-7; 7 nucleotides agree with TRBD2. Trimming cost V 2 bases and J 5 bases; bases outside gene matches: 10. There are 15 residues in the CDR3. Germline V lookup: CDR1 SGHRS, CDR2 YFSETQ. The CDR3: CASSFVEGRAHEQYF. CDR3 in DNA: TGCGCCAGCAGCTTTGTGGAAGGGAGGGCCCACGAGCAGTACTTC.

V and J are TRBV7-2 and TRBJ2-3; D might be TRBD2 (6 bases). With 1 base removed from V and 0 bases from J, the gap between germline ends came to 11 bases. This CDR3 region has 16 residues. The germline V gene encodes CDR1 SGHTA and CDR2 FQGNSA. The CDR3 nucleotides are TGTGCCAGCAGCTTAGTTGGGGGGACTAGCACAGATACGCAGTATTTT. This translates into CASSLVGGTSTDTQYF.

The sample holds one count of this clonotype. This chain connects TRBV6-2 or TRBV6-3 to TRBJ1-6; TRBD1 might be the D (5 bases). This CDR3 region has 18 residues. Trimming stripped 5 bases from V and 9 bases from J, with 26 bases between. The V gene's germline CDR1 is MNHEY and CDR2 SVGEGT. The CDR3 bases are TGTGCCAGCAGTGGACACATGGGCCCCGGCGCTTCAGTTTCACCCCTCCACTTT. It encodes CASSGHMGPGASVSPLHF.

The chain carries TRBV6-1 and TRBJ2-1, with D possibly matching TRBD2 (5 bases). Germline V lookup: CDR1 MNHNS, CDR2 SASEGT. This CDR3 has 13 residues. The V gene lost 9 bases and the J gene lost 6 bases, with 15 bases spanning the gap. CDR3 DNA: TGTGCCAGTGAAGGATTAGCGAGCAATGAGCAGTTCTTC. Protein: CASEGLASNEQFF.

This clonotype is a singleton in its sample. This sequence joins TRBV5-1 and TRBJ1-2; D unclear. The CDR3 runs to 13 residues. The germline V and J ends were trimmed by 4 bases and 3 bases, with 10 bases remaining between them. Germline loops: CDR1 SGHRS, CDR2 YFSETQ. The DNA of the CDR3 is TGCGCCAGCAGCGGAGGGATGGACTATGGCTACACCTTC. Protein: CASSGGMDYGYTF.

The chain recombines TRBV6-2 or TRBV6-3 with TRBJ2-7; D unclear. The CDR3 length is 16 residues. Deletions cut 0 bases from V and 7 bases from J, with 19 bases between. Germline values: CDR1 MNHEY, CDR2 SVGEGT. CDR3 in amino acids: CASSYSFKAPSREQYF. CDR3 coding DNA: TGTGCCAGCAGTTACTCGTTTAAAGCGCCCTCCCGGGAGCAGTACTTC.

The chain joins TRBV5-1 to TRBJ2-7, with TRBD2 as a possible D gene (5 bases). This CDR3 is built from 15 residues. Germline CDR1 and CDR2: SGHRS and YFSETQ. Trimming removed 0 bases from V and 2 bases from J, with 12 bases in between. For the CDR3, the DNA is TGCGCCAGCAGCTTGGACGGGAACAGCCCCTACGAGCAGTACTTC. This gives the protein CASSLDGNSPYEQYF. Supplemented by reference TRBV5-1 and TRBJ2-7, the full variable domain reads KAGVTQTPRYLIKTRGQQVTLSCSPISGHRSVSWYQQTPGQGLQFLFEYFSETQRNKGNFPGRFSGRQFSNSRSEMNVSTLELGDSALYLCASSLDGNSPYEQYFGPGTRLTVT.

As regards this clonotype: Germline and junction disagree at one end, which may indicate a read error. The V and J genes are TRBV6-2 or TRBV6-3 and TRBJ1-5, with D hard to call. Germline-derived CDR1 and CDR2 are MNHEY and SVGEGT. The CDR3 extends over 15 amino acids. Here the CDR3 DNA reads TGTGCCAACAGTTACTCCCAGAATTGGGGTCAGCCCCAGCATTTT. Protein: CANSYSQNWGQPQHF.

This clonotype has just one count. This sequence joins TRBV4-1 and TRBJ2-3; D call uncertain. The CDR3 is 15 amino acids. The V end was cut by 0 bases, the J end by 0 bases, with 7 bases between. Germline loops: CDR1 MGHRA, CDR2 YSYEKL. DNA for the CDR3: TGCGCCAGCAGCCAAGATCCAGTTAGCACAGATACGCAGTATTTT. This codes for CASSQDPVSTDTQYF.

The genes are TRBV2 and TRBJ2-1; D gene unclear. CDR1 is SNHLY and CDR2 is FYNNEI in the germline V gene. The CDR3 has 15 residues. V was shortened by 5 bases and J by 0 bases, with 11 bases between the two germline ends. For the CDR3, the DNA is TGTGCCAGCAGTATTAGGAAGGTCTCCTACAATGAGCAGTTCTTC. It is translated as CASSIRKVSYNEQFF.

This rearrangement joins TRBV5-4 to TRBJ2-3; D may be TRBD1 or TRBD2 (5 bases each). CDR3 length: 15 amino acids. Germline-derived CDR1 and CDR2 are SGHNT and YYREEE (reference sequence). V lost 7 bases and J 4 bases, leaving 19 bases between the germline ends. This CDR3 reads CASLSGPKGADTQYF. The CDR3 region has the DNA TGTGCCAGCTTGTCGGGACCGAAAGGCGCAGATACGCAGTATTTT.

The CDR3: CASSPSIQGDYGYTF. The CDR3 DNA sequence: TGTGCCAGCTCACCGAGCATACAGGGGGACTATGGCTACACCTTC. The chain is built from TRBV18 and TRBJ1-2, with 8 nucleotides matching TRBD1. CDR1 KGHSH and CDR2 LQKENI come from the germline V gene. V lost 3 bases, J lost 3 bases, and 6 bases stayed unmatched. This CDR3 spans 15 amino acids.

The chain has TRBV7-9 and TRBJ1-2, with 8 bases identical to TRBD1. The CDR3 totals 14 residues. Germline CDR1 and CDR2: SEHNR and FQNEAQ (reference sequence). V trimming: 5 bases; J trimming: 6 bases; junction bases outside the gene matches: 8. The CDR3 DNA is TGTGCCAGCAGCGCGGACAGGGTGTCACATGGCTACACCTTC. Amino acid sequence: CASSADRVSHGYTF.

The DNA of the CDR3 is TGTGCCAGCGCCGGAGGGACTAACACTGAAGCTTTCTTT. It yields the protein CASAGGTNTEAFF. The chain combines TRBV3-1 with TRBJ1-1; D may be TRBD1 (5 bases). The ends were cut back, 8 bases at V and 2 bases at J, with 12 bases in the middle. Germline V gene lookup returns CDR1 LGHDT and CDR2 YNNKEL (reference sequence). The CDR3 is 13 amino acids.

The chain is built from TRBV29-1 and TRBJ2-1; D gene ambiguous. The germline V gene encodes CDR1 SQVTM and CDR2 ANQGSEA. The ends were cut back, 4 bases at V and 7 bases at J, with 11 bases in the middle. The CDR3 sequence is 12 residues long. CDR3 nucleotide sequence: TGCAGCGTTGTGGAGATTTGGAATGAGCAGTTCTTC. Protein: CSVVEIWNEQFF.

The chain has TRBV3-1 and TRBJ2-4; D may be TRBD2 (5 bases). Germline V gene data show CDR1 as LGHDT and CDR2 as YNNKEL (reference sequence). The CDR3 consists of 17 residues. With 4 bases removed from V and 0 bases from J, the gap between germline ends came to 16 bases. The CDR3 bases are TGTGCCAGCAGCCCCAGCCACCGGGAAATAGCCAAAAACATTCAGTACTTC. Encoded protein: CASSPSHREIAKNIQYF.

The chain uses TRBV19 and TRBJ1-5, with 8 bases identical to TRBD1. This CDR3 region has 18 residues. Germline lookup yields CDR1 LNHDA and CDR2 SQIVND (reference sequence). Unmatched junction bases numbered 13, after V lost 1 base and J lost 5 bases. The CDR3 is CASSIGIPGQATHQPQHF. The CDR3 coding sequence is TGTGCCAGTAGTATAGGAATTCCGGGACAGGCGACTCATCAGCCCCAGCATTTT.

The V call is TRBV2, the J call TRBJ1-1; 7 bases align to TRBD1. The CDR3 totals 14 residues. Germline CDR1 reads SNHLY; CDR2 reads FYNNEI. V gave up 3 bases and J gave up 3 bases; unmatched junction bases: 4. CDR3 loop: CASSDPTGYTEAFF. In nucleotides, the CDR3 is TGTGCCAGCAGTGACCCGACAGGGTACACTGAAGCTTTCTTT.

This chain joins TRBV2 and TRBJ1-6; 8 bases fit TRBD1. This CDR3 has 15 amino acids. Germline V gives CDR1 SNHLY, CDR2 FYNNEI. V gave up 6 bases and J gave up 7 bases; unmatched junction bases: 8. Written as DNA, the CDR3 is TGTGCCAGCAGACAATTGACAGGGGTGAATTCACCCCTCCACTTT. This translates into CASRQLTGVNSPLHF.

The CDR3 is CASSYGTSGSFGELFF. The DNA of the CDR3 is TGCGCCAGCAGCTACGGGACTAGCGGGAGTTTCGGGGAGCTGTTTTTT. The rearrangement links TRBV4-1 to TRBJ2-2; 14 positions match TRBD2. In germline, CDR1 is MGHRA, CDR2 YSYEKL. This CDR3 has 16 amino acids. Trimming removed 5 bases from V and 7 bases from J; junction bases left unmatched: 6.

V and J are TRBV20-1 and TRBJ1-5, with a tentative D call TRBD1 (5 bases). Trimming left V 3 bases short and J 12 bases short, with 12 bases between. Per the germline V gene, CDR1 is DFQATT and CDR2 is SNEGSKA (reference sequence). CDR3 size: 11 residues. CDR3 sequence (DNA): TGCAGTGCTAGTCTGTCAGGGCTCCAGCATTTT. Protein product: CSASLSGLQHF.

The genes are TRBV5-1 and TRBJ2-7, with TRBD1 identical over 8 bases. The V gene end was trimmed by 4 bases and the J gene end by 3 bases; junction bases not matched to a gene: 9. Germline CDR1 and CDR2: SGHRS and YFSETQ. The CDR3 is made up of 15 amino acids. For the CDR3, the DNA is TGCGCCAGCAGCGCAGGACAGGGCCACCTCTACGAGCAGTACTTC. It specifies CASSAGQGHLYEQYF. Drawing the rest from reference TRBV5-1 and TRBJ2-7, the complete variable domain is KAGVTQTPRYLIKTRGQQVTLSCSPISGHRSVSWYQQTPGQGLQFLFEYFSETQRNKGNFPGRFSGRQFSNSRSEMNVSTLELGDSALYLCASSAGQGHLYEQYFGPGTRLTVT.

The chain combines TRBV2 with TRBJ2-1, with 7 bases matching TRBD2. J was trimmed by 4 bases and V by 6 bases; bases with no gene match: 9. CDR3 size: 15 residues. Germline loops: CDR1 SNHLY, CDR2 FYNNEI. CDR3 sequence (DNA): TGTGCCAGCAGGGGAGGGAGCGGAGCGTACAATGAGCAGTTCTTC. This gives the protein CASRGGSGAYNEQFF. Supplemented by reference TRBV2 and TRBJ2-1, the full variable domain reads EPEVTQTPSHQVTQMGQEVILRCVPISNHLYFYWYRQILGQKVEFLVSFYNNEISEKSEIFDDQFSVERPDGSNFTLKIRSTKLEDSAMYFCASRGGSGAYNEQFFGPGTRLTVL.

This clonotype came up once. The chain couples TRBV6-2 or TRBV6-3 to TRBJ1-2; tentatively, D is TRBD1 (5 bases). Trimming removed 2 bases from V and 2 bases from J, with 18 bases in between. This CDR3 is 17 amino acids long. Germline V gene data show CDR1 as MNHEY and CDR2 as SVGEGT. The CDR3 sequence is CASSYRDSLRQNYGYTF. CDR3 DNA: TGTGCCAGCAGTTACCGGGACTCCCTCCGGCAGAACTATGGCTACACCTTC.

This chain uses TRBV20-1 with TRBJ2-7; TRBD2 matches 7 bases. This CDR3 is 12 amino acids long. CDR1 and CDR2 from the germline V gene are DFQATT and SNEGSKA (reference sequence). V dropped 5 bases and J dropped 3; count of bases not matched to a gene: 4. The CDR3 sequence is CSAPGGLYEQYF. The CDR3 coding sequence is TGCAGTGCTCCGGGAGGCCTCTACGAGCAGTACTTC.